Shown below are 17 T cell receptor beta chains from a single sample sequenced in a study of CD8+ T cells in alopecia areata. RNA extraction was followed by reverse transcription into cDNA, which acted as the sequencing template. This table comes from immunoSEQ multiplex PCR, and its TCRdb copy is limited to in-frame clones, with some not included. The repertoire has more than 90,000 clones, approximately 58% of them found once; the top ten carry around 2.7%. The specimen sequenced was CD4+ T cells sorted from blood. Receptor source: a human donor in good health.

The chain combines TRBV30 with TRBJ1-1; 8 nucleotides match TRBD1. Germline trimming cut 5 bases from V and 4 bases from J; bases unmatched to any gene: 12. The CDR3 is 15 residues long. In germline, CDR1 is GTSNPN, CDR2 SVGIG (reference sequence). The CDR3 DNA reads TGTGCCTGGGCCCCGGCAGGGGGCAGGCGCACTGAAGCTTTCTTT. Translated, it gives CAWAPAGGRRTEAFF.

The J gene is TRBJ2-5, the V gene TRBV5-6; 8 bases align to TRBD1. Trimming removed 1 base from V and 5 bases from J; junction bases left unmatched: 4. The CDR3 length is 14 residues. Germline CDR1 SGHDT, CDR2 YYEEEE. The CDR3 protein is CASSLFQGAETQYF. CDR3 nucleotide sequence: TGTGCCAGCAGCTTGTTTCAGGGGGCGGAGACCCAGTACTTC.

V usage is TRBV5-1 and J usage is TRBJ2-2, with D possibly matching TRBD1 (5 bases). Germline V gene data show CDR1 as SGHRS and CDR2 as YFSETQ. Trimming removed 4 bases from V and 7 bases from J, with 8 bases in between. The CDR3 covers 12 residues. CDR3 sequence reads: CASSVQDGELFF. CDR3 DNA sequence: TGCGCCAGCAGCGTACAGGACGGGGAGCTGTTTTTT.

This clone showed up just a few times. The V gene is TRBV7-9, the J gene TRBJ2-4; 8 bases align to TRBD2. The CDR3 spans 17 residues. CDR1 is SEHNR, CDR2 FQNEAQ, per germline (reference sequence). With V trimmed by 5 bases and J by 3 bases, 12 bases remained unmatched. The CDR3 loop reads CASSLTAGGRGKNIQYF. The CDR3 bases are TGTGCCAGCAGCCTAACGGCGGGGGGCCGGGGCAAAAACATTCAGTACTTC.

The chain combines TRBV6-6 with TRBJ1-2, with TRBD1 matching over 8 bases. Germline lookup yields CDR1 MNHNY and CDR2 SVGAGI (reference sequence). The CDR3 is made up of 14 amino acids. The junction had 5 bases not matched to a gene; V was cut back by 4 bases and J by 4 bases. Here the CDR3 DNA reads TGTGCCAGCAGTTCCACGGGACAGGCCTATGGCTACACCTTC. Translation gives CASSSTGQAYGYTF.

The chain joins TRBV2 to TRBJ2-2; D uncertain. Trimming shortened V by 2 bases and J by 7 bases, and 8 bases separated the two germline ends. The germline V gene encodes CDR1 SNHLY and CDR2 FYNNEI. This CDR3 spans 13 amino acids. CDR3 amino acids: CASSENLYGELFF. CDR3 nucleotide sequence: TGTGCCAGCAGTGAAAACCTGTACGGGGAGCTGTTTTTT.

V usage is TRBV25-1 and J usage is TRBJ2-5, with 10 nucleotides matching TRBD2. Germline CDR1 reads MGHDK; CDR2 reads SYGVNS. The CDR3 loop spans 15 amino acids. V gave up 6 bases and J gave up 4 bases; unmatched junction bases: 8. The CDR3 sequence is CASRPAGGRVETQYF. The CDR3, as DNA: TGTGCCAGCAGGCCAGCGGGGGGGCGGGTAGAGACCCAGTACTTC.

The gene calls are TRBV18 and TRBJ2-2; possibly TRBD2 for D (6 bases). With 1 base removed from V and 3 bases from J, the gap between germline ends came to 9 bases. The CDR3 has 15 amino acids. The V gene's germline CDR1 is KGHSH and CDR2 LQKENI. CDR3 sequence (DNA): TGTGCCAGCTCACCACGCGGGGCCGACACCGGGGAGCTGTTTTTT. This encodes CASSPRGADTGELFF.

This chain links TRBV14 with TRBJ1-6; D gene ambiguous. The V gene's germline CDR1 is SGHDN and CDR2 FVKESK. V was shortened by 2 bases and J by 9 bases, with 8 bases between the two germline ends. This CDR3 is 13 amino acids long. For the CDR3, the DNA is TGTGCCAGCAGCCAAACCTGGGGTTCACCCCTCCACTTT. Translation gives CASSQTWGSPLHF.

The V and J genes are TRBV6-6 and TRBJ1-1, with D possibly being TRBD1 (5 bases). Germline loops: CDR1 MNHNY, CDR2 SVGAGI (reference sequence). Trimming left V 0 bases short and J 3 bases short, with 14 bases between. The CDR3 has 16 residues. The chain's CDR3 is CASSYSRAHRDTEAFF. CDR3 sequence (DNA): TGTGCCAGCAGTTACTCCAGGGCTCATCGGGACACTGAAGCTTTCTTT.

This clone was recorded a few times. The rearrangement links TRBV7-2 to TRBJ2-6, with a possible D match to TRBD1 (6 bases). CDR1 and CDR2 from the germline V gene are SGHTA and FQGNSA. V was clipped by 2 bases and J by 1 base, with 6 bases between them. CDR3 size: 15 residues. The CDR3 loop reads CASSLTGSGANVLTF. CDR3 sequence (DNA): TGTGCCAGCAGCTTAACAGGGTCTGGGGCCAACGTCCTGACTTTC. Supplemented by reference TRBV7-2 and TRBJ2-6, the full variable domain reads GAGVSQSPSNKVTEKGKDVELRCDPISGHTALYWYRQSLGQGLEFLIYFQGNSAPDKSGLPSDRFSAERTGGSVSTLTIQRTQQEDSAVYLCASSLTGSGANVLTFGAGSRLTVL.

The V gene is TRBV29-1, the J gene TRBJ1-1; 7 positions match TRBD1. Germline CDR1 and CDR2: SQVTM and ANQGSEA. CDR3 length: 14 amino acids. The V segment lost 8 bases and the J segment 0 bases; nucleotides outside the gene matches: 9. The CDR3 region has the DNA TGCAGCTTAAGCACTACAGGGGTGAACACTGAAGCTTTCTTT. Translating gives CSLSTTGVNTEAFF.

The CDR3 DNA reads as TGCGCCAGCAGCCAACTTAACAGGGGGCAAACTGAAGCTTTCTTT. Amino acid sequence: CASSQLNRGQTEAFF. This chain joins TRBV4-1 and TRBJ1-1, with 9 positions matching TRBD1. CDR3 length: 15 residues. Germline V gene lookup returns CDR1 MGHRA and CDR2 YSYEKL. V was pared by 2 bases and J by 5 bases, with 6 bases of the junction left unmatched.

V and J are TRBV7-2 and TRBJ1-5, with D perhaps matching TRBD1 (5 bases). The V gene's germline CDR1 is SGHTA and CDR2 FQGNSA. V was cut by 0 bases and J by 10 bases, with 16 bases left in between. The CDR3 covers 15 residues. The CDR3 protein is CASSLARGGLNPQHF. The DNA of the CDR3 is TGTGCCAGCAGCTTAGCTAGGGGCGGACTTAACCCCCAGCATTTT.

This chain joins TRBV14 and TRBJ1-2; D gene ambiguous. V dropped 0 bases and J dropped 3 bases, with 5 bases sitting between them. Germline V gene data show CDR1 as SGHDN and CDR2 as FVKESK. This CDR3 has 13 amino acids. The CDR3 here is CASSQERYYGYTF. The DNA of the CDR3 is TGTGCCAGCAGCCAAGAGCGATACTATGGCTACACCTTC.

The V call is TRBV5-1, the J call TRBJ1-2, with D maybe TRBD1 (5 bases). The CDR3 length is 14 residues. Germline CDR1 is SGHRS and CDR2 is YFSETQ. V was trimmed by 2 bases and J by 4 bases, leaving 12 bases between them. The CDR3 here is CASSFDQGSYGYTF. Written as DNA, the CDR3 is TGCGCCAGCAGCTTTGATCAGGGTAGCTATGGCTACACCTTC.

This CDR3 reads CASSSSNKMNYGYTF. The CDR3 DNA follows: TGTGCCAGCAGCTCGTCTAACAAGATGAACTATGGCTACACCTTC. The gene calls are TRBV7-9 and TRBJ1-2; D gene uncertain. Germline V gives CDR1 SEHNR, CDR2 FQNEAQ (reference sequence). The CDR3 contains 15 residues. V dropped 4 bases and J dropped 2 bases, with 14 bases sitting between them.